This TCR beta chain is from a study of blood T cells in healthy people across ages. The second PCR ran about 6 to 12 cycles with a sample-barcoded 5' primer and J-beta primers. TCRdb processed the 5' RACE reads anew with MiXCR; each CDR3 protein has one entry. The sample includes around 2 million distinct CDR3 sequences, more than 35% seen only once; the top ten take 20% to 25%. The CDR3 contains 16 residues. From germline, CDR1 is LGHNT and CDR2 FRNRAP. The V and J ends lost 7 bases and 0 bases, in that order; junction bases with no gene match: 5. Findings and limits, study-wide: Strongly correlated with naive T cell percentage was TCR beta diversity. It was not possible, with unsorted PBMCs, to conclusively compare naive and antigen-experienced cells. Age brought a roughly linear fall in TCR beta diversity measured per million T cells.

A remark on this clonotype: Antigen specificity is unknown.

The chain carries TRBV12-5 and TRBJ2-3, with 12 bases aligning to TRBD2. The receptor was derived from a human donor in good health. The material sequenced was blood. DNA of the CDR3: TGTGCTAGTGCAAGAGGACTAGCGGGGAGCACAGATACGCAGTATTTT. Translation gives CASARGLAGSTDTQYF.